A single sample is the source of the 20 T cell receptor beta chains below, sequenced in a study of blood T cell repertoires in COVID-19. Sequencing was performed with immunoSEQ multiplex PCR; in TCRdb, only in-frame clones are kept and a portion is missing. The data contain under 75,000 clones, roughly 79% of them singletons. The sequenced sample was peripheral blood. The receptors were gathered from an elderly woman with active or convalescent COVID-19.

About this clone: Germline is not matched at one junction end, which may reflect a read error. The chain is built from TRBV4-3 and TRBJ1-3; D may be TRBD1 (6 bases). Germline V gives CDR1 LGHNA, CDR2 YSLEER. The CDR3 spans 16 residues. CDR3 bases: TGCGCCAGCAGCCAAGATCGGTCAGGGGCTGGACACACCATATATTTT. This translates into CASSQDRSGAGHTIYF.

The rearrangement joins TRBV24-1 to TRBJ2-7, with 9 bases matching TRBD1. CDR3 length: 14 residues. Germline CDR1 reads KGHDR; CDR2 reads SFDVKD. Trimming removed 6 bases from V and 0 bases from J; junction bases left unmatched: 2. The CDR3, as DNA: TGTGCCACCAGTCCGGGACAGGGCTCCTACGAGCAGTACTTC. This codes for CATSPGQGSYEQYF.

This chain joins TRBV19 and TRBJ1-3; a possible D gene is TRBD1 (5 bases). This CDR3 is built from 15 residues. Per the germline V gene, CDR1 is LNHDA and CDR2 is SQIVND (reference sequence). V lost 8 bases and J lost 0, with 14 bases in between. The CDR3 nucleotides are TGTGCCAGTTGGGACGCGGGATACTCTGGAAACACCATATATTTT. Amino acids: CASWDAGYSGNTIYF. The whole variable domain, filled in from reference TRBV19 and TRBJ1-3, reads DGGITQSPKYLFRKEGQNVTLSCEQNLNHDAMYWYRQDPGQGLRLIYYSQIVNDFQKGDIAEGYSVSREKKESFPLTVTSAQKNPTAFYLCASWDAGYSGNTIYFGEGSWLTVV.

The chain is built from TRBV5-8 and TRBJ1-5; weak D call: TRBD1 (6 bases). Germline values: CDR1 SGHTS, CDR2 YDEGEE. The V end lost 3 bases, the J end lost 5 bases, and 12 bases lay between the germline ends. The CDR3 is made up of 14 amino acids. CDR3 protein: CASSSRDKDQPQHF. The CDR3 region has the DNA TGTGCCAGCAGCTCCCGGGACAAAGATCAGCCCCAGCATTTT.

The V gene is TRBV18, the J gene TRBJ2-1; D remains unclear. V was clipped by 2 bases and J by 4 bases, with 9 bases between them. This CDR3 contains 14 residues. CDR1 and CDR2 from the germline V gene are KGHSH and LQKENI. For the CDR3, the DNA is TGTGCCAGCTCACCAGGTATCCAGTACAATGAGCAGTTCTTC. Translated: CASSPGIQYNEQFF.

The chain carries TRBV19 and TRBJ2-5; D may be TRBD1 (5 bases). CDR1 LNHDA and CDR2 SQIVND come from the germline V gene (reference sequence). The CDR3 contains 13 residues. Between the trimmed V and J ends, which lost 6 bases and 2 bases, there was a span of 10 bases. CDR3 residues: CASSPTVQETQYF. The CDR3 nucleotides read TGTGCCAGTAGCCCGACAGTTCAAGAGACCCAGTACTTC.

The chain has TRBV3-1 (or the pseudogene TRBV3-2) and TRBJ1-1; D is possibly TRBD1 (6 bases). Germline V gives CDR1 LGHDT, CDR2 YNNKEL (reference sequence). Trimming removed 4 bases at V and 0 bases at J, with 15 bases between. This CDR3 is built from 16 residues. Here the CDR3 DNA reads TGTGCCAGCAGCCCCCGGGGGGCAGTATTGAACACTGAAGCTTTCTTT. Protein: CASSPRGAVLNTEAFF.

The chain couples TRBV7-9 to TRBJ2-7; D gene unclear. CDR3 size: 13 residues. The V gene lost 5 bases and the J gene lost 0 bases, with 8 bases spanning the gap. In germline, CDR1 is SEHNR, CDR2 FQNEAQ (reference sequence). This CDR3 is CASSPEASYEQYF. Written as DNA, the CDR3 is TGTGCCAGCAGCCCTGAAGCCTCCTACGAGCAGTACTTC.

The chain links TRBV28 to TRBJ2-1; the D is unclear. Germline-derived CDR1 and CDR2 are MDHEN and SYDVKM. The CDR3 contains 12 residues. V lost 3 bases and J lost 5, with 5 bases in between. This CDR3 reads CASSLGHNEQFF. Here the CDR3 DNA reads TGTGCCAGCAGTTTGGGCCACAATGAGCAGTTCTTC.

V and J are TRBV28 and TRBJ1-2, with D maybe TRBD1 (5 bases). This CDR3 is 16 amino acids long. Trimming stripped 6 bases from V and 4 bases from J, with 21 bases between. Germline V gene data show CDR1 as MDHEN and CDR2 as SYDVKM. CDR3 bases: TGTGCCAGCAGGCGGAGCAGACAGTTCCCCCTCTATGGCTACACCTTC. Its protein is CASRRSRQFPLYGYTF.

In DNA form, the CDR3 reads TGCGCCAGCAGGTCTGGGACAGGGGTCAATGAGCAGTTCTTC. This gives the protein CASRSGTGVNEQFF. The chain employs TRBV5-1 and TRBJ2-1; 10 bases line up with TRBD1. Germline CDR1 is SGHRS and CDR2 is YFSETQ. The CDR3 spans 14 residues. V gave up 5 bases and J gave up 6 bases; unmatched junction bases: 5. Complete variable domain (other parts from reference TRBV5-1 and TRBJ2-1): KAGVTQTPRYLIKTRGQQVTLSCSPISGHRSVSWYQQTPGQGLQFLFEYFSETQRNKGNFPGRFSGRQFSNSRSEMNVSTLELGDSALYLCASRSGTGVNEQFFGPGTRLTVL.

The gene calls are TRBV3-1 (or the pseudogene TRBV3-2) and TRBJ1-3; TRBD1 matches at 7 bases. From germline, CDR1 is LGHDT and CDR2 YNNKEL (reference sequence). The CDR3 totals 14 residues. The junction had 4 bases not matched to a gene; V was cut back by 4 bases and J by 4 bases. The CDR3 sequence is CASSLGQAGNTIYF. The DNA for the CDR3 is TGTGCCAGCAGCCTTGGACAGGCGGGAAACACCATATATTTT.

The chain has TRBV5-4 and TRBJ2-3; TRBD2 agrees at 10 bases. V dropped 3 bases and J dropped 1; count of bases not matched to a gene: 11. The CDR3 runs to 18 residues. Per the germline V gene, CDR1 is SGHNT and CDR2 is YYREEE (reference sequence). CDR3: CASSSPSGGGGGTDTQYF. CDR3 DNA sequence: TGTGCCAGCAGCTCCCCTAGCGGGGGAGGGGGGGGCACAGATACGCAGTATTTT.

In its sample, this clone was seen a few times. The chain uses TRBV11-2 and TRBJ2-1, with D possibly TRBD1 on 5 matching bases. Deletions cut 1 base from V and 11 bases from J, with 12 bases between. There are 13 residues in the CDR3. Germline V gene data show CDR1 as SGHAT and CDR2 as FQNNGV. CDR3 coding DNA: TGTGCCAGCAGCTTAGGATCAGCAGGGAAGCAGTTCTTC. Protein product: CASSLGSAGKQFF.

The genes are TRBV7-9 and TRBJ1-4, with a weak D call TRBD1 (6 bases). In germline, CDR1 is SEHNR, CDR2 FQNEAQ (reference sequence). There are 15 residues in the CDR3. Trimming left V 5 bases short and J 7 bases short, with 17 bases between. DNA for the CDR3: TGTGCCAGCAGCCCCCCGGGGACACCTCCTGAAAAACTGTTTTTT. Amino acid sequence: CASSPPGTPPEKLFF.

This chain links TRBV6-2 or TRBV6-3 with TRBJ1-5, with D maybe TRBD1 (5 bases). Germline CDR1 reads MNHEY; CDR2 reads SVGEGT. V was pared by 5 bases and J by 7 bases, with 12 bases between. There are 13 residues in the CDR3. In nucleotides, the CDR3 is TGTGCCAGCAGTCGGACATTTCCCCAGCCCCAGCATTTT. Protein product: CASSRTFPQPQHF.

The rearrangement joins TRBV25-1 to TRBJ1-1; D is unresolved. Germline lookup yields CDR1 MGHDK and CDR2 SYGVNS. The length of the CDR3 is 14 residues. V gave up 2 bases and J gave up 8 bases, with 15 bases separating them. CDR3 loop: CASSEASPYEEAFF. CDR3 nucleotide sequence: TGTGCCAGCAGTGAAGCATCACCCTACGAGGAAGCTTTCTTT.

The gene calls are TRBV9 and TRBJ2-3; 10 nucleotides agree with TRBD2. J gave up 1 base and V 5 bases, and 4 bases lay outside the gene matches. The CDR3 length is 15 residues. Germline CDR1 SGDLS, CDR2 YYNGEE. The CDR3 here is CASSESGGGTDTQYF. In nucleotides, the CDR3 is TGTGCCAGCAGTGAGAGCGGGGGGGGCACAGATACGCAGTATTTT. The complete variable domain, with remaining parts taken from reference TRBV9 and TRBJ2-3, reads DSGVTQTPKHLITATGQRVTLRCSPRSGDLSVYWYQQSLDQGLQFLIQYYNGEERAKGNILERFSAQQFPDLHSELNLSSLELGDSALYFCASSESGGGTDTQYFGPGTRLTVL.

This chain uses TRBV7-9 with TRBJ2-2; perhaps TRBD1 as D (5 bases). Trimming pared 5 bases from V and 3 bases from J, leaving 19 bases between. The CDR3 sequence is 17 residues long. Germline V gene sequence: CDR1 SEHNR, CDR2 FQNEAQ (reference sequence). CDR3 sequence (DNA): TGTGCCAGCAGCACCCGACAGCACTCACGGTACACCGGGGAGCTGTTTTTT. The encoded protein is CASSTRQHSRYTGELFF.

V gene TRBV7-2 combines with J gene TRBJ1-1; D is perhaps TRBD1 (5 bases). Trimming took off 2 bases at V and 3 bases at J, with 10 bases between the two ends. The length of the CDR3 is 14 residues. Germline assignment: CDR1 SGHTA and CDR2 FQGNSA. The CDR3 nucleotides read TGTGCCAGCAGCTTACAGGGCAGGGACACTGAAGCTTTCTTT. Translating it yields CASSLQGRDTEAFF.